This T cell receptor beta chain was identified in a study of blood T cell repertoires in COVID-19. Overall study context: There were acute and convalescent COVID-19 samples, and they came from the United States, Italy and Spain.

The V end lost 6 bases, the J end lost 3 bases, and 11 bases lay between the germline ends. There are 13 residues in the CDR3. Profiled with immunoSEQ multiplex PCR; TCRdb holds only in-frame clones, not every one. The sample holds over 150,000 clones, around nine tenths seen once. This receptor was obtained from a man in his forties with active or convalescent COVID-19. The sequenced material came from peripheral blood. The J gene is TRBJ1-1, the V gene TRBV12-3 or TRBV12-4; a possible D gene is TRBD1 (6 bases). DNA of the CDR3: TGTGCCAGCAGCTCCGACAGGTACACTGAAGCTTTCTTT. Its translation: CASSSDRYTEAFF.